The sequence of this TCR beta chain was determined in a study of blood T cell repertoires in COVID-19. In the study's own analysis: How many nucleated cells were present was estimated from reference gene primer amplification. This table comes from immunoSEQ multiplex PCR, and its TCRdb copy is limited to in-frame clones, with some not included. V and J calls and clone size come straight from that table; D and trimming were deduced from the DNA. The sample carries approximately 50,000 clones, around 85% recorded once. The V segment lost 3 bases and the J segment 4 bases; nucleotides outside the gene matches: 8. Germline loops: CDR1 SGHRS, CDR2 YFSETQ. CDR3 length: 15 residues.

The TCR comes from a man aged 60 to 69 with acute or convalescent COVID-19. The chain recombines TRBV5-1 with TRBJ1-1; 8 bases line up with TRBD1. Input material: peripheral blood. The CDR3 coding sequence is TGCGCCAGCAGCTCGACGGGACAGGCGATCACTGAAGCTTTCTTT. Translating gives CASSSTGQAITEAFF.